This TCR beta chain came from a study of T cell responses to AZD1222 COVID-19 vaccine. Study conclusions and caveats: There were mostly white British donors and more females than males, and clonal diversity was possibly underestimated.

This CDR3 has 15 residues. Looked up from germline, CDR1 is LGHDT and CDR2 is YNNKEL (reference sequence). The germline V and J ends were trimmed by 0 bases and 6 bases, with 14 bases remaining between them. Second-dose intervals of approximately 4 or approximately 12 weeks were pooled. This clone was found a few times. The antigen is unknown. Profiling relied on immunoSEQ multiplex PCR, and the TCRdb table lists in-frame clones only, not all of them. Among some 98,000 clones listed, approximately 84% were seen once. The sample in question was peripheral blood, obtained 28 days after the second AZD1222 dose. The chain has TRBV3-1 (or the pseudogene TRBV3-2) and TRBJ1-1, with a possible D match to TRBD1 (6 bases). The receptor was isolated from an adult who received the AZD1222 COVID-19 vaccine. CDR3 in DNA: TGTGCCAGCAGCCAAGATATTGGGGGGGCCCCTGAAGCTTTCTTT. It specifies CASSQDIGGAPEAFF.